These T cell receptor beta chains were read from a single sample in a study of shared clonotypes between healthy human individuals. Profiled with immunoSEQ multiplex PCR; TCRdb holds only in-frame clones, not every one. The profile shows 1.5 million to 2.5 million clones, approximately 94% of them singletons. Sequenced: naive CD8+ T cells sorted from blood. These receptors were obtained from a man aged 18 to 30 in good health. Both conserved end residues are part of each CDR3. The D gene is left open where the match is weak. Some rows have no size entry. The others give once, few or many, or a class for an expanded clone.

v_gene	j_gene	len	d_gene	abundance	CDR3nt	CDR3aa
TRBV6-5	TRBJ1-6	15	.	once	TGTGCCAGCAGACAGGCGAGCTCCTATAATTCACCCCTCCACTTT	CASRQASSYNSPLHF
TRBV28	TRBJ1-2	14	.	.	TGTGCCAGCAGTTCTACCGGGACCTTCTATGGCTACACCTTC	CASSSTGTFYGYTF
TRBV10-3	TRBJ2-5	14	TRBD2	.	TGTGCCATCAGCGCCCTAGCGGGGGATGAGACCCAGTACTTC	CAISALAGDETQYF
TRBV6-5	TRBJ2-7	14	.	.	TGTGCCAGCAGCGTGTACGGGGGCGGTTACGAGCAGTACTTC	CASSVYGGGYEQYF
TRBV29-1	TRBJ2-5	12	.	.	TGCAGCTCCCCAGGGGCGGAAGAGACCCAGTACTTC	CSSPGAEETQYF
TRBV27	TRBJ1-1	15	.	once	TGTGCCAGGATGGGCACCTTAACTTTGAACACTGAAGCTTTCTTT	CARMGTLTLNTEAFF
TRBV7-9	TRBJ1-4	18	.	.	TGTGCCAGCAGCTTTTTTATCGGACAACCGGAAAAAAATGAAAAACTGTTTTTT	CASSFFIGQPEKNEKLFF
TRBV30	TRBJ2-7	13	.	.	TGTGCCTGGAGTGTAGGGGGGAACTACGAGCAGTACTTC	CAWSVGGNYEQYF
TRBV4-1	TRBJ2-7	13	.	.	TGCGCCAGCAGCCAAGTGGACATCTACGAGCAGTACTTC	CASSQVDIYEQYF
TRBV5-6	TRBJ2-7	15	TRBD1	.	TGTGCCAGCAGCCTAGGGACAGGGGGCAAATACGAGCAGTACTTC	CASSLGTGGKYEQYF
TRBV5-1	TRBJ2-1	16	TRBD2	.	TGCGCCAGCAGCTTCCCAAGGGGCGGGGGATCCAATGAGCAGTTCTTC	CASSFPRGGGSNEQFF
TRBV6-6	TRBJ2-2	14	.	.	TGTGCCAGCAGAGACAGTGGCCCCACCGGGGAGCTGTTTTTT	CASRDSGPTGELFF
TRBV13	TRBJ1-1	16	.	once	TGTGCCAGCAGCTTAGGGCGGACCGGGGGGAACACTGAAGCTTTCTTT	CASSLGRTGGNTEAFF
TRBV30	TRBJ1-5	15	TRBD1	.	TGTGCCTGGAGCACCGGGACAGGGGGCTATCAGCCCCAGCATTTT	CAWSTGTGGYQPQHF
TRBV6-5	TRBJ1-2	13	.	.	TGTGCCAGCAGTGCGAACAGAATCTATGGCTACACCTTC	CASSANRIYGYTF
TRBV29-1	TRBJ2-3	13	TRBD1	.	TGCAGCGTTGAGACAGGGTTCACAGATACGCAGTATTTT	CSVETGFTDTQYF
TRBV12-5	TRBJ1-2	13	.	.	TGTGCTAGGGCCGAGCAGGGTATCTATGGCTACACCTTC	CARAEQGIYGYTF